The 3 T cell receptor beta chains given below trace back to one sample, sequenced in a study of blood T cells in healthy people across ages. For the second PCR, which ran for roughly 6 to 12 cycles, a sample-barcoded 5' primer and a J-beta primer mix were used. TCRdb reprocessed the 5' RACE reads via MiXCR and lists one record per CDR3 protein. The table has around 650,000 distinct CDR3 sequences, around 32% seen once. Sequenced material: blood. All receptors derive from an elderly woman in good health.

This clonotype was seen a handful of times. The chain links TRBV24-1 to TRBJ1-4; a possible D gene is TRBD1 (5 bases). Per the germline V gene, CDR1 is KGHDR and CDR2 is SFDVKD. V shed 4 bases and J shed 8 bases, with 19 bases lying between them. CDR3 length: 16 amino acids. The CDR3 nucleotides read TGTGCCACCAGTGAGGGGGACGGCCAATGGGGGGAAAAACTGTTTTTT. This sequence encodes CATSEGDGQWGEKLFF.

V and J are TRBV11-2 and TRBJ2-1, with 7 bases identical to TRBD2. The CDR3 loop spans 14 amino acids. The V gene's germline CDR1 is SGHAT and CDR2 FQNNGV. The ends lost 0 bases at V and 7 bases at J; junction bases unmatched: 3. This chain's CDR3 is CASSLEGTINEQFF. CDR3 nucleotide sequence: TGTGCCAGCAGCTTAGAGGGGACTATTAATGAGCAGTTCTTC.

This clonotype was counted at least ten times. The chain joins TRBV6-2 or TRBV6-3 to TRBJ2-1, with 9 bases matching TRBD1. Trimming at V came to 6 bases and at J to 6 bases, leaving 9 bases not matched to a gene. Germline V gene data show CDR1 as MNHEY and CDR2 as SVGEGT. This CDR3 region has 15 residues. CDR3 protein: CASRPEGQGPNEQFF. DNA of the CDR3: TGTGCCAGCAGGCCCGAGGGACAGGGCCCCAATGAGCAGTTCTTC.